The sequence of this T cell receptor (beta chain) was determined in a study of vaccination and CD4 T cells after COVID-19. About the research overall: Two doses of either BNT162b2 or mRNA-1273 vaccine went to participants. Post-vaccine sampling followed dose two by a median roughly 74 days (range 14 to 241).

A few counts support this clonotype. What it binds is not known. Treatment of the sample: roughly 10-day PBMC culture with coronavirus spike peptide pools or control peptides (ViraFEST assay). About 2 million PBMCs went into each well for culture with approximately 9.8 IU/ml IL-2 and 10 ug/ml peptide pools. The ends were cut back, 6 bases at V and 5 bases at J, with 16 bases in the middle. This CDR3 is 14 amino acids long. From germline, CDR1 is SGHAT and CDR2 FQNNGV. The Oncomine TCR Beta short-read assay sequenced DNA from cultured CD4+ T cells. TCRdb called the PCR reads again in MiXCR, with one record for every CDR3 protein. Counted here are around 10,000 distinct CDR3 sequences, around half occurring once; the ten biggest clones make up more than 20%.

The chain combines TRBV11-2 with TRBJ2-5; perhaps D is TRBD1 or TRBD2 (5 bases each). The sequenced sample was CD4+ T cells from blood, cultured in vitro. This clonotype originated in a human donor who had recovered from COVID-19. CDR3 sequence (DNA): TGTGCCAGCAGTCGATCGGGGCCGGGGGAGACCCAGTACTTC. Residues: CASSRSGPGETQYF. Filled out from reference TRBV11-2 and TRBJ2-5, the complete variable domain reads EAGVAQSPRYKIIEKRQSVAFWCNPISGHATLYWYQQILGQGPKLLIQFQNNGVVDDSQLPKDRFSAERLKGVDSTLKIQPAKLEDSAVYLCASSRSGPGETQYFGPGTRLLVL.